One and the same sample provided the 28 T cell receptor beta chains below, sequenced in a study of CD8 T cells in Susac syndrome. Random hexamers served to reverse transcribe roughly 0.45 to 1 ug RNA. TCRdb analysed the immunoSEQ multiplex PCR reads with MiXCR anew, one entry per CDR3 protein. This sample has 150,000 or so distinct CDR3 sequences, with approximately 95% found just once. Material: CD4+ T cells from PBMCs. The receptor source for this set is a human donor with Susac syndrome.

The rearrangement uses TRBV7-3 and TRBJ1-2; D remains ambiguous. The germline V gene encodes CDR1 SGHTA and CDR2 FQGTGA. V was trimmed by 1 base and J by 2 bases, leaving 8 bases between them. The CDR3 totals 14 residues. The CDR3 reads CASSLSRQNYGYTF. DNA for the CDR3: TGTGCCAGCAGCTTAAGTCGGCAGAACTATGGCTACACCTTC. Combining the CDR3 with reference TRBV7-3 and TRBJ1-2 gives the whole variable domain GAGVSQTPSNKVTEKGKYVELRCDPISGHTALYWYRQSLGQGPEFLIYFQGTGAADDSGLPNDRFFAVRPEGSVSTLKIQRTERGDSAVYLCASSLSRQNYGYTFGSGTRLTVV.

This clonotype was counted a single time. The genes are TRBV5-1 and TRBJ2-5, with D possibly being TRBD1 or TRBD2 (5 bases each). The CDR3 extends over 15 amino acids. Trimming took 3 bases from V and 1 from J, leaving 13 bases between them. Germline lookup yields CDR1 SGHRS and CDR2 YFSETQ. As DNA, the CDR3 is TGCGCCAGCAGCTCTACCGGGACGTTCCAAGAGACCCAGTACTTC. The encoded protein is CASSSTGTFQETQYF.

For the CDR3, the DNA is TGCAGTGCTAGAGTCCCGGGAGGCGGTGAAGCTTTCTTT. The encoded protein is CSARVPGGGEAFF. The chain combines TRBV20-1 with TRBJ1-1, with unresolved D. Germline V gene sequence: CDR1 DFQATT, CDR2 SNEGSKA (reference sequence). The CDR3 totals 13 residues. Trimming pared 1 base from V and 7 bases from J, leaving 13 bases between.

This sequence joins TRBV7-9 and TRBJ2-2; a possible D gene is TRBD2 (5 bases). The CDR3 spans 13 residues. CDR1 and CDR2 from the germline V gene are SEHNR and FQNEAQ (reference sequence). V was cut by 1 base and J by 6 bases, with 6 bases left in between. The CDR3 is CASSLEGAGELFF. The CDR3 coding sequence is TGTGCCAGCAGCTTAGAGGGAGCCGGGGAGCTGTTTTTT.

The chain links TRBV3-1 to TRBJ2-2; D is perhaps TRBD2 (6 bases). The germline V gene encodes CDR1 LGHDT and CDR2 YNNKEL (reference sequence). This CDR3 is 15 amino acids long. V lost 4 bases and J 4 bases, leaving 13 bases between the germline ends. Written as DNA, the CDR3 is TGTGCCAGCAGCCTGCAGGAGGGGATCACCGGGGAGCTGTTTTTT. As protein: CASSLQEGITGELFF.

CDR3 region: CATRGSRGYEQYF. The CDR3 DNA reads as TGTGCCACCAGAGGGTCCAGGGGATACGAGCAGTACTTC. V is TRBV19 and J is TRBJ2-7, with D perhaps TRBD1 (6 bases). Trimming shortened V by 10 bases and J by 4 bases, and 17 bases separated the two germline ends. The CDR3 loop spans 13 amino acids. Germline lookup yields CDR1 LNHDA and CDR2 SQIVND (reference sequence).

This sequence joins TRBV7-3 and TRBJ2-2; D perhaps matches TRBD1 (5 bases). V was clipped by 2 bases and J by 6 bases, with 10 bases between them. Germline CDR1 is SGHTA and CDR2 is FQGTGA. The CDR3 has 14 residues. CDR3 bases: TGTGCCAGCAGCTTATTTCAGGGTGCCGGGGAGCTGTTTTTT. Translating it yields CASSLFQGAGELFF.

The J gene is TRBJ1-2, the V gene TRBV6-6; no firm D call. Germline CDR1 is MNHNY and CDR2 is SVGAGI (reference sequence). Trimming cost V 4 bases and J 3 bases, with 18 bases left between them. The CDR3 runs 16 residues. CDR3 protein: CASSSLTLGLDYGYTF. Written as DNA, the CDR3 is TGTGCCAGCAGTTCCCTGACTTTAGGGCTCGACTATGGCTACACCTTC.

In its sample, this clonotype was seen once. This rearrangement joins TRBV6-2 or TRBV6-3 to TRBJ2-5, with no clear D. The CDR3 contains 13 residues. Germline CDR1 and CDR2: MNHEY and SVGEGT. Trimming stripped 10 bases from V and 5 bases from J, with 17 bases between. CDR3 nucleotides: TGTGCCACCGACCGCTCCCCGGCTGAGACCCAGTACTTC. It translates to CATDRSPAETQYF.

CDR3 coding DNA: TGTGCCAGCAGACCCGACAGGAGCTCCTATAATTCACCCCTCCACTTT. Translated, it gives CASRPDRSSYNSPLHF. V usage is TRBV2 and J usage is TRBJ1-6; weak D call: TRBD1 (6 bases). Germline CDR1 is SNHLY and CDR2 is FYNNEI. CDR3 length equals 16 residues. The V gene lost 6 bases and the J gene lost 0 bases, with 12 bases spanning the gap.

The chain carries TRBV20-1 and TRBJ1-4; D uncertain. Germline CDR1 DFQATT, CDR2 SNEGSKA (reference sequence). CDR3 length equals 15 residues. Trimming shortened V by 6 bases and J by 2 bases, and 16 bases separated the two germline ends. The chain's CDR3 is CSASVDSGTNEKLFF. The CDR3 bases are TGCAGTGCCAGCGTAGATTCGGGGACTAATGAAAAACTGTTTTTT.

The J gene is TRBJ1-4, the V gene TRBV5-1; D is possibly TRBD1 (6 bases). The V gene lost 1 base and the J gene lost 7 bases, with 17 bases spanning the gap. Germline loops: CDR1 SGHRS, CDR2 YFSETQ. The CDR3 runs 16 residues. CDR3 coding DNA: TGCGCCAGCAGCTTGAGGTCGAGGGGGAACGGTGAAAAACTGTTTTTT. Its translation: CASSLRSRGNGEKLFF.

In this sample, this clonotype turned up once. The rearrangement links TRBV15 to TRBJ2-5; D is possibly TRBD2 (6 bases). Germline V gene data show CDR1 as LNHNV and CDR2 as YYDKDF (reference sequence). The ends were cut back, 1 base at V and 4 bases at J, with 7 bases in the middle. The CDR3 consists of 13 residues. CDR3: CATSRVGGETQYF. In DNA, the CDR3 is TGTGCCACCAGCAGAGTGGGGGGAGAGACCCAGTACTTC.

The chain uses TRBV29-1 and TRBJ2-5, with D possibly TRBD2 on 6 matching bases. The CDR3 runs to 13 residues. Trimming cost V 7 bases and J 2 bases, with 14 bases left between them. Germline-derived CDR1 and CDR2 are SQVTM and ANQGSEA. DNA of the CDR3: TGCAGCGCCCCAGGACTAAGTCAAGAGACCCAGTACTTC. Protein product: CSAPGLSQETQYF.

The CDR3 spells CASSLGRDSYQPQHF. CDR3 coding DNA: TGTGCCAGCAGCTTAGGCCGGGACAGCTATCAGCCCCAGCATTTT. This chain connects TRBV7-9 to TRBJ1-5; TRBD1 agrees at 7 bases. The CDR3 is made up of 15 amino acids. Germline V CDR1 and CDR2: SEHNR, FQNEAQ (reference sequence). With 1 base clipped from V and 5 bases from J, the junction kept 5 bases outside the gene matches.

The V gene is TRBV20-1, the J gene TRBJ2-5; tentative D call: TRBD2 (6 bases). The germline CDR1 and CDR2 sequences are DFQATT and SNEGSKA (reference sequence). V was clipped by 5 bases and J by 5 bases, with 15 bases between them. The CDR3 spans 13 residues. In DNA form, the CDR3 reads TGCAGTGCTGGCCGTGGGGGGATGGAGACCCAGTACTTC. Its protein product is CSAGRGGMETQYF.

The CDR3 coding sequence is TGCAGTGCCGCTGGGTACAATGAGCAGTTCTTC. It codes for CSAAGYNEQFF. This chain joins TRBV20-1 and TRBJ2-1; D not certain. The germline V gene encodes CDR1 DFQATT and CDR2 SNEGSKA (reference sequence). The CDR3 totals 11 residues. V lost 6 bases and J lost 4, with 7 bases in between.

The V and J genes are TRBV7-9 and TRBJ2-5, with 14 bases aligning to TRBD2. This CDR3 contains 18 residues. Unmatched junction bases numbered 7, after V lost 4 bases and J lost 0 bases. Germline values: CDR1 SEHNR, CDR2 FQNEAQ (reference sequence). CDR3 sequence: CASSSRLAGGPDQETQYF. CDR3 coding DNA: TGTGCCAGCAGCTCAAGACTAGCGGGGGGGCCGGACCAAGAGACCCAGTACTTC.

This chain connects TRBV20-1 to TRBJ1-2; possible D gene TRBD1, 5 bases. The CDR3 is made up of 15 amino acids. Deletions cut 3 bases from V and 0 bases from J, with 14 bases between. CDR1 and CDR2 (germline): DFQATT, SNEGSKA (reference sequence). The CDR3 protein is CSASEDTPANYGYTF. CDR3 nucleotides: TGCAGTGCTAGTGAGGACACGCCCGCTAACTATGGCTACACCTTC.

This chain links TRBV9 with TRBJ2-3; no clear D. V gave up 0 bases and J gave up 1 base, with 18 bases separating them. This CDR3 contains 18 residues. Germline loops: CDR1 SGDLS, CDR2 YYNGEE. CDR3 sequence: CASSVAFGDRPGTDTQYF. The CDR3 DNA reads TGTGCCAGCAGCGTAGCCTTCGGCGACCGACCGGGCACAGATACGCAGTATTTT.

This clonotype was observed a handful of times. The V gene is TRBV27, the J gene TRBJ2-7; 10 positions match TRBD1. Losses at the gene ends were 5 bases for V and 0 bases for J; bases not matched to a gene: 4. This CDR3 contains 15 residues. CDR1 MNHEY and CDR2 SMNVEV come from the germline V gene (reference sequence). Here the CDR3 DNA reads TGTGCCAGCAGTAGGACAGGGGGGCTCTCCTACGAGCAGTACTTC. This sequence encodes CASSRTGGLSYEQYF.

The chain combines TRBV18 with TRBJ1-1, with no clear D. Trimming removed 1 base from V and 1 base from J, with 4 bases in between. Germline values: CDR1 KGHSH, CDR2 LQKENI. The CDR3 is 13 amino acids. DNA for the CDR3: TGTGCCAGCTCACCACAACGGAACACTGAAGCTTTCTTT. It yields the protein CASSPQRNTEAFF.

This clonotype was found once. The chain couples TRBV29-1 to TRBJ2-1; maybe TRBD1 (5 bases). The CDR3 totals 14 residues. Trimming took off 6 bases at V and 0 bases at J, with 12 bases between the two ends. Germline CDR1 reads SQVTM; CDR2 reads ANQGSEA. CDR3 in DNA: TGCAGCGTGCAGGGCGAGAGCTCCTACAATGAGCAGTTCTTC. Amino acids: CSVQGESSYNEQFF.

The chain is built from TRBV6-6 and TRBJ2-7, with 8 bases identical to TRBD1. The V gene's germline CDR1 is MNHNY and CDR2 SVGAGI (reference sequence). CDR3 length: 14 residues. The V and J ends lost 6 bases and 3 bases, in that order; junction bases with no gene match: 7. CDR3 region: CASRAQGADYEQYF. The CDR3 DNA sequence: TGTGCCAGCAGGGCGCAGGGGGCTGACTACGAGCAGTACTTC.

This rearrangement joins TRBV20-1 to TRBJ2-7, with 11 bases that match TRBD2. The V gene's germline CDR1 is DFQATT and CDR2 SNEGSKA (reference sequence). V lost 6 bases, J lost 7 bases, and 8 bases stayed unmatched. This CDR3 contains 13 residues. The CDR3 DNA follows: TGCAGTGCGCGTAGCGGGGGGGCTTTGGAGCAGTACTTC. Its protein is CSARSGGALEQYF.

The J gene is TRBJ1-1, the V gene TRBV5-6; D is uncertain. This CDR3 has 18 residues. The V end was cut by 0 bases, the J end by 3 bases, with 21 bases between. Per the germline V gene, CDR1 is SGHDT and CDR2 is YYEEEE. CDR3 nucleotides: TGTGCCAGCAGCTTGGACCGCTACTTTATGGACGGATACACTGAAGCTTTCTTT. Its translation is CASSLDRYFMDGYTEAFF.

The CDR3 here is CASSLGTALYEQYF. Written as DNA, the CDR3 is TGCGCCAGCAGCTTGGGGACCGCACTCTACGAGCAGTACTTC. The chain has TRBV5-1 and TRBJ2-7; D is unresolved. The CDR3 covers 14 residues. Germline V gene data show CDR1 as SGHRS and CDR2 as YFSETQ. The germline V and J ends were trimmed by 0 bases and 3 bases, with 10 bases remaining between them.

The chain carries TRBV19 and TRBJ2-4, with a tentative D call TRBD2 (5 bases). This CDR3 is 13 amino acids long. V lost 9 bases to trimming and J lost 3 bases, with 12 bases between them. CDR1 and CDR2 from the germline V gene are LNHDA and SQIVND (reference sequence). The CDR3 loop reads CARLDPDKNIQYF. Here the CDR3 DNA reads TGTGCCAGACTAGATCCGGACAAAAACATTCAGTACTTC.